The 8 T cell receptor beta chains given below trace back to one sample, sequenced in a study of cytomegalovirus exposure and HLA in healthy donors. The primer mix had 60 Vbeta and 13 Jbeta primers. Method: immunoSEQ multiplex PCR; TCRdb's copy keeps in-frame clones and lacks some. The table shows 130,000 or so clones, with 75% occurring only once. Specimen: PBMCs. All receptors derive from a man aged 35 to 55 in good health and CMV-seronegative.

This clone has only a few counts. This chain connects TRBV27 to TRBJ2-7, with a possible D match to TRBD2 (5 bases). V gave up 7 bases and J gave up 2 bases, with 15 bases separating them. The CDR3 is 14 amino acids. CDR1 is MNHEY, CDR2 SMNVEV, per germline (reference sequence). The CDR3 region is CASTAPDGTYEQYF. Here the CDR3 DNA reads TGTGCCAGCACGGCGCCAGACGGGACCTACGAGCAGTACTTC.

The J gene is TRBJ1-4, the V gene TRBV29-1; D is ambiguous. Trimming removed 6 bases from V and 4 bases from J, with 9 bases in between. CDR3 length: 12 residues. Germline V gene lookup returns CDR1 SQVTM and CDR2 ANQGSEA. CDR3 sequence reads: CSVGDHNEKLFF. The CDR3 DNA reads TGCAGCGTCGGAGATCATAATGAAAAACTGTTTTTT.

A single count supports this clone. The chain combines TRBV30 with TRBJ2-7; D gene ambiguous. Deletions cut 8 bases from V and 3 bases from J, with 23 bases between. The germline V gene has CDR1 GTSNPN and CDR2 SVGIG (reference sequence). The CDR3 totals 15 residues. CDR3 in DNA: TGTGCCCAAGACTCGGAAGTTTTAGGAAACTACGAGCAGTACTTC. This translates into CAQDSEVLGNYEQYF.

The chain combines TRBV7-3 with TRBJ2-7, with 11 bases aligning to TRBD1. V trimming: 5 bases; J trimming: 3 bases; junction bases outside the gene matches: 3. CDR3 length equals 14 residues. The germline gives CDR1 SGHTA, CDR2 FQGTGA. CDR3 region: CASSGGQGGYEQYF. CDR3 bases: TGTGCCAGCAGCGGGGGACAGGGGGGCTACGAGCAGTACTTC.

This chain connects TRBV4-1 to TRBJ2-2; 13 nucleotides align to TRBD2. The germline CDR1 and CDR2 sequences are MGHRA and YSYEKL. The CDR3 extends over 19 amino acids. With 0 bases clipped from V and 1 base from J, the junction kept 5 bases outside the gene matches. The CDR3 here is CASSQDRRTSGGNTGELFF. Here the CDR3 DNA reads TGCGCCAGCAGCCAAGATCGACGGACTAGCGGGGGGAACACCGGGGAGCTGTTTTTT.

The genes are TRBV9 and TRBJ2-3; maybe TRBD2 (6 bases). This CDR3 comprises 13 residues. Per germline, CDR1 SGDLS and CDR2 YYNGEE. Deletions cut 0 bases from V and 4 bases from J, with 6 bases between. CDR3 bases: TGTGCCAGCAGCGTAGCGGGGGCAGATACGCAGTATTTT. Translated, it gives CASSVAGADTQYF. Complete variable domain (other parts from reference TRBV9 and TRBJ2-3): DSGVTQTPKHLITATGQRVTLRCSPRSGDLSVYWYQQSLDQGLQFLIQYYNGEERAKGNILERFSAQQFPDLHSELNLSSLELGDSALYFCASSVAGADTQYFGPGTRLTVL.

J is TRBJ2-5 and V is TRBV4-1; a weak D match, TRBD2 (7 bases). Trimming took 1 base from V and 5 from J, leaving 20 bases between them. Germline V CDR1 and CDR2: MGHRA, YSYEKL. This CDR3 has 17 residues. As DNA, the CDR3 is TGCGCCAGCAGCCAAGTTGGGCGGGGGCCATCGTGGGAGACCCAGTACTTC. Its protein product is CASSQVGRGPSWETQYF.

This clone occurred once. The genes are TRBV7-9 and TRBJ2-1; no definite D call. The germline V and J ends were trimmed by 1 base and 16 bases, with 14 bases remaining between them. Germline V CDR1 and CDR2: SEHNR, FQNEAQ (reference sequence). The CDR3 extends over 12 amino acids. The CDR3 DNA reads as TGTGCCAGCAGCTTAGTCTCCCAGGTGGAATTCTTC. Protein: CASSLVSQVEFF.